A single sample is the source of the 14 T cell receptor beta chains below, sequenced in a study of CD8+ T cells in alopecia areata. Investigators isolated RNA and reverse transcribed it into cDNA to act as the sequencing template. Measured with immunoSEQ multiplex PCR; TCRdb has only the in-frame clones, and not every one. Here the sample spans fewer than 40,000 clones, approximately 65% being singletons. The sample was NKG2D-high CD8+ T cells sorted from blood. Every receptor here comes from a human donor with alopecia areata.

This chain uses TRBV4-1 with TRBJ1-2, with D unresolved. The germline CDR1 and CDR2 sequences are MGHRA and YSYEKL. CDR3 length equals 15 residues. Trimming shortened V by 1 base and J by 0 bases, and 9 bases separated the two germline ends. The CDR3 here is CASSQVQDANYGYTF. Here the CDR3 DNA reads TGCGCCAGCAGCCAAGTCCAGGACGCTAACTATGGCTACACCTTC.

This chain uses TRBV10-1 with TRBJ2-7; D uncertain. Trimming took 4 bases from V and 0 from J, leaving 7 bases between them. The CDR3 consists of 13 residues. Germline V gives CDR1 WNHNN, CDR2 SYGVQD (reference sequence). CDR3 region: CASSGHSSYEQYF. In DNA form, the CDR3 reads TGCGCCAGCAGTGGACACAGCTCCTACGAGCAGTACTTC.

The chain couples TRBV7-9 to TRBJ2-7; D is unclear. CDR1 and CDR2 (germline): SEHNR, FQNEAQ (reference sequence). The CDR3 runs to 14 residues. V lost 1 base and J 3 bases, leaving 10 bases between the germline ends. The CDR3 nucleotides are TGTGCCAGCAGCTTAGGAGACATCGTCTACGAGCAGTACTTC. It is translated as CASSLGDIVYEQYF.

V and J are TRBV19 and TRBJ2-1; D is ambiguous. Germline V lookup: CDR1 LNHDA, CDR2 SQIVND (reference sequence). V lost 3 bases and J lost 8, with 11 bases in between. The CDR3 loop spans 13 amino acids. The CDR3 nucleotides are TGTGCCAGTAGTATTGTGGGTTCCGATGAGCAGTTCTTC. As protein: CASSIVGSDEQFF.

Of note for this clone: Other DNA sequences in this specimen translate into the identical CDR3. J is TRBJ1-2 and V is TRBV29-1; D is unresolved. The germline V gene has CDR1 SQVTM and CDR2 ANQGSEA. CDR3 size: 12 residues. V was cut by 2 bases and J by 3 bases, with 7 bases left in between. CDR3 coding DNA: TGCAGCGTTGAAACAAGAGACTATGGCTACACCTTC. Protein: CSVETRDYGYTF.

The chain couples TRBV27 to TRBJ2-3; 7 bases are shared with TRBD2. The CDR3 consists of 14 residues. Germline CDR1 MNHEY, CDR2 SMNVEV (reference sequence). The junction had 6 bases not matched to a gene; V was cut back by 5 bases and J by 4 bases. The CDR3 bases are TGTGCCAGCAGTACGACTAGCCTGGCAGATACGCAGTATTTT. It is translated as CASSTTSLADTQYF.

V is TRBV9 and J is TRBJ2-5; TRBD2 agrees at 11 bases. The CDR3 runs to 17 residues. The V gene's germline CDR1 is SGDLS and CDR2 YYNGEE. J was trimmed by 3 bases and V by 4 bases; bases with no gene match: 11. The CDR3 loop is CASSPRGASGRKETQYF. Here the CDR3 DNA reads TGTGCCAGCAGCCCGAGGGGGGCTAGCGGGAGGAAAGAGACCCAGTACTTC.

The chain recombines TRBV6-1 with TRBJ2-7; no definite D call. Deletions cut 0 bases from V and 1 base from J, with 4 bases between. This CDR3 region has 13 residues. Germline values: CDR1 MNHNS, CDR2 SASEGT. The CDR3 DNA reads TGTGCCAGCAGTGAAGCGCGTTCCTACGAGCAGTACTTC. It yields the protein CASSEARSYEQYF.

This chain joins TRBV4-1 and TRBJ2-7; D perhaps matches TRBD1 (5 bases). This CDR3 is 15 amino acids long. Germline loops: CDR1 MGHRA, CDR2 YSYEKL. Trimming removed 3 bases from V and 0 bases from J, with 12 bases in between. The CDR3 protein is CASSHILDSSYEQYF. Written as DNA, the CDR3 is TGCGCCAGCAGCCACATCCTAGACAGCTCCTACGAGCAGTACTTC.

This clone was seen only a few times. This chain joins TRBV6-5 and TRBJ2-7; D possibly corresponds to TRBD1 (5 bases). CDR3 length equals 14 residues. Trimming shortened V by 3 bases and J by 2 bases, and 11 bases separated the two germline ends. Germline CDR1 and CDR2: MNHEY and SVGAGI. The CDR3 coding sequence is TGTGCCAGCAGTTATGGGGCCGGCACCTACGAGCAGTACTTC. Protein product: CASSYGAGTYEQYF.

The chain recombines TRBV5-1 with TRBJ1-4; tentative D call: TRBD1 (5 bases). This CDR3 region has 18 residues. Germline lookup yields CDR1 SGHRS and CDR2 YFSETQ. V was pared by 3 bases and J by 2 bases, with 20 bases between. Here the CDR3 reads CASSSRTRGGATNEKLFF. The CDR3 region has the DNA TGCGCCAGCAGCTCCCGGACCCGGGGTGGGGCGACTAATGAAAAACTGTTTTTT.

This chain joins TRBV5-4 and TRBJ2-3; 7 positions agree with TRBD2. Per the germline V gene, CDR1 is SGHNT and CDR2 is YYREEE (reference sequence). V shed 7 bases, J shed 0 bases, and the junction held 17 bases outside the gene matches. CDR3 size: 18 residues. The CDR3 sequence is CASETDGLGALSTDTQYF. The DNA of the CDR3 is TGTGCCAGCGAGACCGACGGACTAGGGGCCCTTAGCACAGATACGCAGTATTTT.

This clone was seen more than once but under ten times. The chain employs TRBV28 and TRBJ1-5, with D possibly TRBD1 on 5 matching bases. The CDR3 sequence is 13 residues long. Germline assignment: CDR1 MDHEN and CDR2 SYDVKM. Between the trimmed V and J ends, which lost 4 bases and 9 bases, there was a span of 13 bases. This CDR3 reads CASSYRPVGPQHF. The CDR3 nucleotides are TGTGCCAGCAGTTACAGGCCCGTAGGGCCCCAGCATTTT.

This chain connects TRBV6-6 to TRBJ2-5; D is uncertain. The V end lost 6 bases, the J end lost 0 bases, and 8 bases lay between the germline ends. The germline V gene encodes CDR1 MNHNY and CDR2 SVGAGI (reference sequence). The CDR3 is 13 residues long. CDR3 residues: CASRGRNQETQYF. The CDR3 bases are TGTGCCAGCAGAGGACGGAACCAAGAGACCCAGTACTTC.